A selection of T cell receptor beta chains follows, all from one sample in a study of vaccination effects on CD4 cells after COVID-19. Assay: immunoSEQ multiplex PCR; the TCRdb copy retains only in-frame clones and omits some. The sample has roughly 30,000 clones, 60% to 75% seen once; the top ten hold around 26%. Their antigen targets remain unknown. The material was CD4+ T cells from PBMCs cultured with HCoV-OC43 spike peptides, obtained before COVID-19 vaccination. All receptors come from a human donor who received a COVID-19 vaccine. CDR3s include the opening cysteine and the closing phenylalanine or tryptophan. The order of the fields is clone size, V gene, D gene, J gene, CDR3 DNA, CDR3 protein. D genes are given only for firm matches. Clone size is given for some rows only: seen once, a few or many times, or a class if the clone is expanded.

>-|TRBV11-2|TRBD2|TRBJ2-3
TGTGCCAGCAGCTTAGCTGCGGGGGGCCTAACAGATACGCAGTATTTT
CASSLAAGGLTDTQYF
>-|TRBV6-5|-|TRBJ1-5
TGTGCCAGCAAACAGGGCCTCAATCAGCCCCAGCATTTT
CASKQGLNQPQHF
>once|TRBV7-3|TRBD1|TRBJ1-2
TGTGCCAGCAGCTCGACAGGGGGCAATGGCTACACCTTC
CASSSTGGNGYTF
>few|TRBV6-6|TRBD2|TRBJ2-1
TGTGCCAGCAGACGGACTAGCGGGGGTTACAATGAGCAGTTCTTC
CASRRTSGGYNEQFF
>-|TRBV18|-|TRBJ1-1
TGTGCCAGCTCACAGGGGCATGGCACTGAAGCTTTCTTT
CASSQGHGTEAFF
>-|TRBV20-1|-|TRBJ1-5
TGCAGTGCTACCTTGACCCAGCATTTT
CSATLTQHF
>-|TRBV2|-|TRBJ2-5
TGTGCCAGCAGTGAAGGCTGGAGAGGCCAAGAGACCCAGTACTTC
CASSEGWRGQETQYF
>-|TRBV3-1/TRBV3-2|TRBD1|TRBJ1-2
TGTGCCAGCAGCCCGCAAGGGGGGACAGGGAATGGCTACACCTTC
CASSPQGGTGNGYTF
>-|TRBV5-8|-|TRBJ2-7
TGTGCCAGCAGCTTTGGAGGGGCTACCTACGAGCAGTACTTC
CASSFGGATYEQYF
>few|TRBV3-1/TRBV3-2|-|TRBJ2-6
TGTGCCAGCAGCCGGGCCACAGACGCCTCTGGGGCCAACGTCCTGACTTTC
CASSRATDASGANVLTF
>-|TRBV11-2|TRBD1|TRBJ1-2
TGTGCCAGCAGCTTAGGAGGGACAGGGGTCTATGGCTACACCTTC
CASSLGGTGVYGYTF
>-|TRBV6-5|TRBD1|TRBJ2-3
TGTGCCAGCAAAGACAGGGGGCGACCCACAGATACGCAGTATTTT
CASKDRGRPTDTQYF
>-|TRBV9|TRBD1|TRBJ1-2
TGTGCCAGCAGCGAATGGGACAGAGCCTATGGCTACACCTTC
CASSEWDRAYGYTF
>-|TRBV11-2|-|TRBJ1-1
TGTGCCAGCAGCTCGACGACAGCGTTTACTGAAGCTTTCTTT
CASSSTTAFTEAFF
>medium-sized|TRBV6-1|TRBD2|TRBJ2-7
TGTGCCAGCAGTGAAGGGGGAGGGTATGGGCAGTACTTC
CASSEGGGYGQYF
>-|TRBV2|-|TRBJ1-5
TGTGCCAGCAGTGAATCCGGGAGGAGACAGCCCCAGCATTTT
CASSESGRRQPQHF
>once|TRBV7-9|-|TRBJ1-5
TGTGCCAGCAGCTTAGCTCCCCCCGGGCAGGGTGACAATCAGCCCCAGCATTTT
CASSLAPPGQGDNQPQHF
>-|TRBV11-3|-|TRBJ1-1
TGTGCCAGCAGCTCGGCGGGGGAAACTGAAGCTTTCTTT
CASSSAGETEAFF
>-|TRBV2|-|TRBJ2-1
TGTGCCAGCAGTGAAGCGCTTTTGAGAGGGGGCTCCTACAATGAGCAGTTCTTC
CASSEALLRGGSYNEQFF
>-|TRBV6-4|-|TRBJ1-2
TGTGCCAGCAGCGTGGGCTTCGGCACGACCGCTAGCTATGGCTACACCTTC
CASSVGFGTTASYGYTF
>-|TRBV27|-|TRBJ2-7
TGTGCCAGCAGTTTTGGGACGGAGTCCTACGAGCAGTACTTC
CASSFGTESYEQYF
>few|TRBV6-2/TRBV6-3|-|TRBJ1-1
TGTGCCAGCAGTCCCTATAAGGTGACTGAAGCTTTCTTT
CASSPYKVTEAFF
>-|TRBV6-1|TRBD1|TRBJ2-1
TGTGCCAGCAGTGAGCTACAGGGGCCTCCCTACAATGAGCAGTTCTTC
CASSELQGPPYNEQFF
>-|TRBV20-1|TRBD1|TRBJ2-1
TGCAGTGCTAGTCTGGACAGGGGGCCTAATGAGCAGTTCTTC
CSASLDRGPNEQFF
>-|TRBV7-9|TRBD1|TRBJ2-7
TGTGCCAGCAGCTCCCCCTCGGCCAGGGGGCTTTACGAGCAGTACTTC
CASSSPSARGLYEQYF
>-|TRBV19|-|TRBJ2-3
TGTGCCAGTAGGGGGGACTTCCTAAGCACAGATACGCAGTATTTT
CASRGDFLSTDTQYF
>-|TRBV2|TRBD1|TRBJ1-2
TGTGCCAGCACAAATGCAGGGGGCGGCTATGGCTACACCTTC
CASTNAGGGYGYTF
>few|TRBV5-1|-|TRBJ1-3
TGCGCCAGCAGCCCCCAAGTGGGTAACACCATATATTTT
CASSPQVGNTIYF
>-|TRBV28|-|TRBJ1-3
TGTGCCACCCTTGGGGGGATTGGAAACACCATATATTTT
CATLGGIGNTIYF
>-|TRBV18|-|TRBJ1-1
TGTGCCAGCTCACCCGACACACGGATGAACACTGAAGCTTTCTTT
CASSPDTRMNTEAFF
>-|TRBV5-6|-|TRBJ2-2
TGTGCCAGCATGACAAAAGGACTCGACACCGGGGAGCTGTTTTTT
CASMTKGLDTGELFF
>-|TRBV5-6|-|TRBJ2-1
TGTGCCAGCAGCTTGGGATATTTGGAGCAGTTCTTC
CASSLGYLEQFF
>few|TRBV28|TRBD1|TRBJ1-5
TGTGCCAGCAGTCCCTCCCCCCGCCGGGACAGATTTAATAGCAATCAGCCCCAGCATTTT
CASSPSPRRDRFNSNQPQHF
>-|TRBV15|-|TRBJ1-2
TGTGCCACCAGCAGACCGGAGGGAAACTATGGCTACACCTTC
CATSRPEGNYGYTF
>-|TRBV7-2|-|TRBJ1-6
TGTGCCAGCAGCTTAGCCCCGCGAATGCCCCTCCACTTT
CASSLAPRMPLHF
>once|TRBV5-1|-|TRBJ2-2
TGCGCCAGCAGCCACGAAGGACTCGGGGAGCTGTTTTTT
CASSHEGLGELFF
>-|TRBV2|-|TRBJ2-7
TGTGCCAGAAACCCCCAAACCGGCGAGCAGTACTTC
CARNPQTGEQYF
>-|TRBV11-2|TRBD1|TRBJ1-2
TGTGCCAGTCACCGAGACAGGGGGCGAGCAAGCGATGGCTACACCTTC
CASHRDRGRASDGYTF
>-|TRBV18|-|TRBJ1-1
TGTGCCAGCTCACCACCCCGGGGGAGAATGAACACTGAAGCTTTCTTT
CASSPPRGRMNTEAFF
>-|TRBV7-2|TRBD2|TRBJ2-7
TGTGCCAGCAGCTCCGGGACTAGATCCTACGAGCAGTACTTC
CASSSGTRSYEQYF
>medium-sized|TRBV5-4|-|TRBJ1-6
TGTGCCACTCGTGAGGCCTCCTATAATTCACCCCTCCACTTT
CATREASYNSPLHF
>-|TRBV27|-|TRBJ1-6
TGTGCCAGCTCGGCAGGGAGCTCCTATAATTCACCCCTCCACTTT
CASSAGSSYNSPLHF
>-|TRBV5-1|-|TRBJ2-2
TGCGCCAGCAGTGAGGGGGGCCCCACCGGGGAGCTGTTTTTT
CASSEGGPTGELFF
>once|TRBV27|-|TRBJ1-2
TGTGCCAGCAGTTTACGGCCAGGGGTCGGCTATGGCTACACCTTC
CASSLRPGVGYGYTF
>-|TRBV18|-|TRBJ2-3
TGTGCCAGCTCCCCCCGGGCTAGCGTGACAGATACGCAGTATTTT
CASSPRASVTDTQYF
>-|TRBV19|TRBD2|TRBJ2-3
TGTGCCAGTAGCCCAACTAGCGGGCCCACAGATACGCAGTATTTT
CASSPTSGPTDTQYF
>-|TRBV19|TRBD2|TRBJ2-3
TGTGCCAGTAGTATAGTCCGGACTAGTTATCCAGATACGCAGTATTTT
CASSIVRTSYPDTQYF
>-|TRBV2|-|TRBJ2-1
TGTGCCAGCAGTGAAATGGACCACAAGTTCTTC
CASSEMDHKFF
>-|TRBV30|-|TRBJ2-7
TGTGCCGGAGGTAACCAGGGGGGTTACGAGCAGTACTTC
CAGGNQGGYEQYF
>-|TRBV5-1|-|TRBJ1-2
TGCGCCAGCAGCGAATCCGGGACCGCATTCAAGGGCTACACCTTC
CASSESGTAFKGYTF